The 23 T cell receptor beta chains below come from one sample, sequenced in a study of blood T cell repertoires in COVID-19 (TCRdb year 2020). Library preparation was by the immunoSEQ multiplex PCR assay. The source is immuneACCESS, and TCRdb retained only in-frame sequences with V and J called. Part of the clones is not carried over; for the studies checked, unresolved V genes explain less than half of this, and the remainder is unexplained. A total of tens of thousands of clones appear in this sample, more than 75% of them only once. Jointly, the top ten make up 40% to 60% of the sample. Sequenced material: peripheral blood. All receptors derive from a woman of 80 years or more with acute or convalescent COVID-19.

This rearrangement joins TRBV28 to TRBJ1-1, with D hard to call. V shed 6 bases and J shed 0 bases, with 14 bases lying between them. This CDR3 is 15 amino acids long. CDR1 MDHEN and CDR2 SYDVKM come from the germline V gene. The CDR3 DNA sequence: TGTGCCAGCAGCAACCGTAAAAACATGAACACTGAAGCTTTCTTT. Amino acids: CASSNRKNMNTEAFF.

The chain is built from TRBV19 and TRBJ1-2; 10 bases align to TRBD1. Germline assignment: CDR1 LNHDA and CDR2 SQIVND (reference sequence). The CDR3 is made up of 18 amino acids. The V segment lost 3 bases and the J segment 0 bases; nucleotides outside the gene matches: 10. CDR3 bases: TGTGCCAGTAGTATCGCCCCTGACAGGGGGCTAGCTAACTATGGCTACACCTTC. It is translated as CASSIAPDRGLANYGYTF.

This chain links TRBV2 with TRBJ2-7, with 10 bases that match TRBD1. This CDR3 comprises 12 residues. Germline V gives CDR1 SNHLY, CDR2 FYNNEI. The J segment lost 3 bases and the V segment lost 8 bases, leaving 1 base of the junction unmatched. The CDR3 sequence: CASGQGGYEQYF. CDR3 coding DNA: TGTGCCAGCGGACAGGGGGGCTACGAGCAGTACTTC.

V gene TRBV18 combines with J gene TRBJ1-2; 11 nucleotides match TRBD1. J was trimmed by 8 bases and V by 4 bases; bases with no gene match: 3. Germline V gene lookup returns CDR1 KGHSH and CDR2 LQKENI. The CDR3 is 13 residues long. CDR3 sequence reads: CASSLGTGGGYTF. The CDR3 DNA sequence: TGTGCCAGCTCACTTGGGACAGGGGGAGGCTACACCTTC.

The table lists this clone with a count of one. The rearrangement links TRBV24-1 to TRBJ1-5, with D perhaps matching TRBD1 (5 bases). The V gene lost 5 bases and the J gene lost 5 bases, with 12 bases spanning the gap. Germline CDR1 KGHDR, CDR2 SFDVKD. The CDR3 is made up of 14 amino acids. The CDR3 coding sequence is TGTGCCACCAGTGGTTCGGACATGTATCAGCCCCAGCATTTT. It specifies CATSGSDMYQPQHF.

This chain connects TRBV28 to TRBJ1-1; D gene uncertain. There are 13 residues in the CDR3. Germline CDR1 MDHEN, CDR2 SYDVKM. V gave up 5 bases and J gave up 0 bases, with 7 bases separating them. The CDR3 spells CASSPVMNTEAFF. In nucleotides, the CDR3 is TGTGCCAGCAGTCCGGTGATGAACACTGAAGCTTTCTTT. Full variable domain (rest looked up from reference TRBV28 and TRBJ1-1): DVKVTQSSRYLVKRTGEKVFLECVQDMDHENMFWYRQDPGLGLRLIYFSYDVKMKEKGDIPEGYSVSREKKERFSLILESASTNQTSMYLCASSPVMNTEAFFGQGTRLTVV.

The chain couples TRBV28 to TRBJ2-2; 10 nucleotides agree with TRBD2. The V segment lost 3 bases and the J segment 4 bases; nucleotides outside the gene matches: 8. The CDR3 spans 17 residues. Germline assignment: CDR1 MDHEN and CDR2 SYDVKM. CDR3 sequence: CASSFQSGLAITGELFF. CDR3 coding DNA: TGTGCCAGCAGTTTTCAATCGGGACTAGCGATCACCGGGGAGCTGTTTTTT.

The chain is built from TRBV28 and TRBJ2-1; 12 positions agree with TRBD2. Germline trimming cut 1 base from V and 1 base from J; bases unmatched to any gene: 8. This CDR3 has 19 amino acids. Germline-derived CDR1 and CDR2 are MDHEN and SYDVKM. The CDR3 spells CASSLYEASGRVSYNEQFF. The CDR3 DNA reads TGTGCCAGCAGTTTATACGAGGCTAGCGGGAGGGTGTCCTACAATGAGCAGTTCTTC.

The gene calls are TRBV30 and TRBJ2-7, with D perhaps matching TRBD2 (5 bases). The CDR3 length is 15 residues. Germline CDR1 GTSNPN, CDR2 SVGIG (reference sequence). The germline V and J ends were trimmed by 0 bases and 6 bases, with 18 bases remaining between them. The CDR3 nucleotides are TGTGCCTGGAGTGTCTTAGGGCATATAGGAGGCGAGCAGTACTTC. This codes for CAWSVLGHIGGEQYF.

This chain's CDR3 is CASSWGQGRWDTEAFF. The CDR3, as DNA: TGCGCCAGCAGCTGGGGACAGGGTAGGTGGGACACTGAAGCTTTCTTT. The chain is built from TRBV5-1 and TRBJ1-1; TRBD1 matches at 9 bases. Germline loops: CDR1 SGHRS, CDR2 YFSETQ. V lost 3 bases and J lost 3; bases outside the gene matches: 9. This CDR3 is 16 amino acids long.

The chain uses TRBV5-1 and TRBJ2-2, with 11 bases identical to TRBD2. Looked up from germline, CDR1 is SGHRS and CDR2 is YFSETQ. J gave up 0 bases and V 7 bases, and 2 bases lay outside the gene matches. CDR3 size: 15 residues. CDR3 DNA sequence: TGCGCCAGCCATAGCGGGAGGGCGAACACCGGGGAGCTGTTTTTT. It encodes CASHSGRANTGELFF.

The V gene is TRBV6-5, the J gene TRBJ1-1, with no clear D. The CDR3 has 13 residues. CDR1 MNHEY and CDR2 SVGAGI come from the germline V gene. The V gene lost 6 bases and the J gene lost 2 bases, with 10 bases spanning the gap. CDR3 bases: TGTGCCAGCAGCGGGGAAACAAACACTGAAGCTTTCTTT. It yields the protein CASSGETNTEAFF.

The chain has TRBV7-2 and TRBJ1-4, with D possibly TRBD1 on 6 matching bases. Trimming removed 5 bases from V and 12 bases from J, with 13 bases in between. Germline V lookup: CDR1 SGHTA, CDR2 FQGNSA. This CDR3 comprises 12 residues. In DNA, the CDR3 is TGTGCCAGCAGCAAACAGGGTTTAGAACTGTTTTTT. Protein: CASSKQGLELFF.

V is TRBV5-6 and J is TRBJ1-2; possibly TRBD1 for D (5 bases). Looked up from germline, CDR1 is SGHDT and CDR2 is YYEEEE. This CDR3 comprises 13 residues. The V end was cut by 1 base, the J end by 4 bases, with 8 bases between. The CDR3 loop reads CASSLTGTYGYTF. CDR3 in DNA: TGTGCCAGCAGCTTGACAGGAACCTATGGCTACACCTTC.

This chain links TRBV5-1 with TRBJ1-6; TRBD1 matches at 10 bases. This CDR3 region has 16 residues. Germline-derived CDR1 and CDR2 are SGHRS and YFSETQ. V was pared by 0 bases and J by 5 bases, with 2 bases of the junction left unmatched. As DNA, the CDR3 is TGCGCCAGCAGCTTGGGGGGACAGGGGAATAATTCACCCCTCCACTTT. Its protein is CASSLGGQGNNSPLHF.

The chain has TRBV5-1 and TRBJ2-7; 7 bases are a match to TRBD2. J lost 6 bases, V lost 0 bases, and 9 bases had no gene match. CDR3 length: 15 amino acids. The V gene's germline CDR1 is SGHRS and CDR2 YFSETQ. CDR3 sequence: CASSLAPAGEGEQYF. The CDR3 DNA sequence: TGCGCCAGCAGCTTGGCCCCCGCGGGAGAGGGCGAGCAGTACTTC.

In this sample, this clone turned up once. The chain combines TRBV7-2 with TRBJ2-7; D is possibly TRBD2 (7 bases). The CDR3 runs 15 residues. The V gene's germline CDR1 is SGHTA and CDR2 FQGNSA. Trimming pared 3 bases from V and 3 bases from J, leaving 15 bases between. Written as DNA, the CDR3 is TGTGCCAGCAGCTTTTTCGGGGGGCGTCTCTACGAGCAGTACTTC. Protein sequence: CASSFFGGRLYEQYF.

The J gene is TRBJ2-1, the V gene TRBV6-2 or TRBV6-3; D is possibly TRBD2 (6 bases). The V and J ends lost 2 bases and 9 bases respectively, with 14 bases between them. The germline V gene has CDR1 MNHEY and CDR2 SVGEGT. The CDR3 is 14 amino acids. CDR3 nucleotide sequence: TGTGCCAGCAGTTACCTGGGACCAGCGGGTGAGCAGTTCTTC. As protein: CASSYLGPAGEQFF.

This clone was observed a handful of times. The chain joins TRBV30 to TRBJ2-7, with 8 bases matching TRBD1. The CDR3 sequence is 14 residues long. J lost 2 bases, V lost 5 bases, and 8 bases had no gene match. Germline CDR1 and CDR2: GTSNPN and SVGIG (reference sequence). CDR3 nucleotide sequence: TGTGCCTGGGTGCGCCAGGGGGCAACCTACGAGCAGTACTTC. This encodes CAWVRQGATYEQYF.

The CDR3 DNA reads TGTGCCAGCAGTGAGGAGGGCTCTGGGGCCAACGTCCTGACTTTC. Encoded protein: CASSEEGSGANVLTF. The chain uses TRBV6-4 and TRBJ2-6, with D possibly being TRBD2 (6 bases). Trimming pared 3 bases from V and 0 bases from J, leaving 6 bases between. The V gene's germline CDR1 is MRHNA and CDR2 SNTAGT. This CDR3 is 15 amino acids long.

This clone appeared once. The rearrangement links TRBV27 to TRBJ2-1; 10 bases agree with TRBD2. The germline V gene encodes CDR1 MNHEY and CDR2 SMNVEV (reference sequence). V lost 5 bases, J lost 4 bases, and 8 bases stayed unmatched. The CDR3 spans 16 residues. The CDR3 spells CASSPTLAGAYNEQFF. CDR3 nucleotides: TGTGCCAGCAGTCCAACCCTAGCGGGAGCATACAATGAGCAGTTCTTC.

The V and J genes are TRBV30 and TRBJ2-1, with 10 bases identical to TRBD2. CDR3 size: 16 residues. From germline, CDR1 is GTSNPN and CDR2 SVGIG (reference sequence). With V trimmed by 4 bases and J by 0 bases, 6 bases remained unmatched. CDR3 nucleotide sequence: TGTGCCTGGACCCTTAGCGGGAGGCGCTCCTACAATGAGCAGTTCTTC. Its translation: CAWTLSGRRSYNEQFF.

This chain joins TRBV2 and TRBJ2-5, with D perhaps TRBD2 (6 bases). The CDR3 consists of 13 residues. Germline CDR1 reads SNHLY; CDR2 reads FYNNEI. With 8 bases removed from V and 7 bases from J, the gap between germline ends came to 17 bases. In DNA, the CDR3 is TGTGCCAGCCTACTAGGGCGGGAAGGGACCCAGTACTTC. Its translation: CASLLGREGTQYF.